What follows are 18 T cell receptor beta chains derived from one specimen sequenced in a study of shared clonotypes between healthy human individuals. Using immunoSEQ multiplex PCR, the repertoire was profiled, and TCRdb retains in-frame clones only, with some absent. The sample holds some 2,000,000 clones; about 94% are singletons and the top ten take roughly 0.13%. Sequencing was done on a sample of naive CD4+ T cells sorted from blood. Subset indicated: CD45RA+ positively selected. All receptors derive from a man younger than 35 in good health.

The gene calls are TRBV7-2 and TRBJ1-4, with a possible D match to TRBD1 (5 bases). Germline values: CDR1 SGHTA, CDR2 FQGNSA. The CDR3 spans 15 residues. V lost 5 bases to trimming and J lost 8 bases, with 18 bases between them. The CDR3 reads CASSAQGGTYEKLFF. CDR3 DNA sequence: TGTGCCAGCAGCGCTCAGGGAGGCACGTACGAAAAACTGTTTTTT.

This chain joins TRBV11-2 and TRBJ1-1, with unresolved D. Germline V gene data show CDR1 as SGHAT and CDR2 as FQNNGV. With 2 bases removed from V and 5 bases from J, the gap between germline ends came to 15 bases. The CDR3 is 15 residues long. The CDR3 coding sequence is TGTGCCAGCAGCTTATATCTGGATTTAAGTACTGAAGCTTTCTTT. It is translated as CASSLYLDLSTEAFF.

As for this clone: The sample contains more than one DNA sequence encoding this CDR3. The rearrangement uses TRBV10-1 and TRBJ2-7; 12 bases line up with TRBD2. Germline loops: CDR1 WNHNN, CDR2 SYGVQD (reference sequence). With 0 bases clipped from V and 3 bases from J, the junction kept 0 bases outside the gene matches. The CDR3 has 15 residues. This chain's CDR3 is CASSESTSGSYEQYF. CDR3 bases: TGCGCCAGCAGTGAGTCGACTAGCGGGAGCTACGAGCAGTACTTC.

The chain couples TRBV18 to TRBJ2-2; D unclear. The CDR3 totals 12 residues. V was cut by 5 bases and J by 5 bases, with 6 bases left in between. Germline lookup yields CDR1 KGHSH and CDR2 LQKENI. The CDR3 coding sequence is TGTGCCAGCTCAGAACTGACCGGGGAGCTGTTTTTT. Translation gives CASSELTGELFF.

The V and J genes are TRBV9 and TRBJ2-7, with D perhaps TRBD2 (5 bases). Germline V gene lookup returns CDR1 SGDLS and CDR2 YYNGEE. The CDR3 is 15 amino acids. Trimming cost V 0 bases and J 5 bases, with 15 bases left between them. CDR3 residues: CASSVGELPRHEQYF. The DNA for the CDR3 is TGTGCCAGCAGCGTAGGGGAGCTTCCTCGCCACGAGCAGTACTTC. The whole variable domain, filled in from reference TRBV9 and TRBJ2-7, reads DSGVTQTPKHLITATGQRVTLRCSPRSGDLSVYWYQQSLDQGLQFLIQYYNGEERAKGNILERFSAQQFPDLHSELNLSSLELGDSALYFCASSVGELPRHEQYFGPGTRLTVT.

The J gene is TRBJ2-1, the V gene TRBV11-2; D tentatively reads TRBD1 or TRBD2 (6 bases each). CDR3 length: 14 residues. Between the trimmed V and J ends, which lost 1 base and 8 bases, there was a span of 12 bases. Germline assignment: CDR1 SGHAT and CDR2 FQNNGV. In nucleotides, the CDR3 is TGTGCCAGCAGCTTAGGGTCGGGGGCCGATGAGCAGTTCTTC. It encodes CASSLGSGADEQFF.

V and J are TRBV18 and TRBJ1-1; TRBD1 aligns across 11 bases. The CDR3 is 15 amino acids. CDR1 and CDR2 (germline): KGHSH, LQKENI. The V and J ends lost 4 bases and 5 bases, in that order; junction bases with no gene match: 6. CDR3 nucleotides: TGTGCCAGCTCACTTACCGGGACAGGGGGAACTGAAGCTTTCTTT. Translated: CASSLTGTGGTEAFF.

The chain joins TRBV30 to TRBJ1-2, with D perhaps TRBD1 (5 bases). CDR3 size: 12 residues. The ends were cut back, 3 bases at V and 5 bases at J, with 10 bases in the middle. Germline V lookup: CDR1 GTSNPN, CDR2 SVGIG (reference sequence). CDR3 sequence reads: CAWSGATYGYTF. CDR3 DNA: TGTGCCTGGAGCGGGGCCACATATGGCTACACCTTC.

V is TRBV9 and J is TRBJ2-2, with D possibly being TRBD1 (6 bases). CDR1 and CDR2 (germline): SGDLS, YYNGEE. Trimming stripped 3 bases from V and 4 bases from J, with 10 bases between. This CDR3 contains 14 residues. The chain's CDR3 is CASSARQVTGELFF. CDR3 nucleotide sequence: TGTGCCAGCAGCGCGAGACAGGTCACCGGGGAGCTGTTTTTT.

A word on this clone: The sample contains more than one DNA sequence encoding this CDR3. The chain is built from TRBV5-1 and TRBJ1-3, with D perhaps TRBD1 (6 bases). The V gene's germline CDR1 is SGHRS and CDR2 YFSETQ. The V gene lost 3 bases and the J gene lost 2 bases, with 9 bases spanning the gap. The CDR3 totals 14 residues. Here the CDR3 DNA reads TGCGCCAGCAGCTCAACAGGGACTGGAAACACCATATATTTT. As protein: CASSSTGTGNTIYF.

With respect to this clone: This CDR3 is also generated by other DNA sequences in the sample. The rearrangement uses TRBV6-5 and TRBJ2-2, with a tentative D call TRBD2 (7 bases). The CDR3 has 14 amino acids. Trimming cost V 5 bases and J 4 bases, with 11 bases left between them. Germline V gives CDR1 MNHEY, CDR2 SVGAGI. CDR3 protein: CASSRGAGTGELFF. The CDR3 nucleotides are TGTGCCAGCAGTCGGGGGGCGGGCACCGGGGAGCTGTTTTTT.

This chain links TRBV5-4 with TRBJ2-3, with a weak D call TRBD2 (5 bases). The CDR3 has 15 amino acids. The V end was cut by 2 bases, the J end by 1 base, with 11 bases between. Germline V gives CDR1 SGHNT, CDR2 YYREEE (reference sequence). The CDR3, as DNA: TGTGCCAGCAGCTTTGCCGCGGAGGGCACAGATACGCAGTATTTT. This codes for CASSFAAEGTDTQYF.

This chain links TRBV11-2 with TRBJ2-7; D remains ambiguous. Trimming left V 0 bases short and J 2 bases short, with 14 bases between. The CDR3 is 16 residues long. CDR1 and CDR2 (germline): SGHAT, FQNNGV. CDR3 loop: CASSLELRQTPYEQYF. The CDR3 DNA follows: TGTGCCAGCAGCTTAGAGTTGAGGCAGACCCCCTACGAGCAGTACTTC.

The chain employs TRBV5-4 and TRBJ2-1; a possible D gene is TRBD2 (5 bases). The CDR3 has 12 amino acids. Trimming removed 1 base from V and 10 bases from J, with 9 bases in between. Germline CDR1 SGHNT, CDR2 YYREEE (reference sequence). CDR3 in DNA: TGTGCCAGCAGCTTGTCCTCGGGAGAGCAGTTCTTC. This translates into CASSLSSGEQFF.

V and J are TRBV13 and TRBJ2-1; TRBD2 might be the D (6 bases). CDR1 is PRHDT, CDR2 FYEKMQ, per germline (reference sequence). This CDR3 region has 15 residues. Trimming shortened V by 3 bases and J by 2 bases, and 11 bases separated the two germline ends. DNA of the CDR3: TGTGCCAGCAGCTTGGGACTGCAGACCTACAATGAGCAGTTCTTC. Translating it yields CASSLGLQTYNEQFF.

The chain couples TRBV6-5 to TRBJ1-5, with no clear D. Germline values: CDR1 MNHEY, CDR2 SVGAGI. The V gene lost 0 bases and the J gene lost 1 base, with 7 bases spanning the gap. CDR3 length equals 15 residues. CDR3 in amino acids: CASSYSSQSNQPQHF. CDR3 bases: TGTGCCAGCAGTTACTCGTCACAGAGCAATCAGCCCCAGCATTTT.

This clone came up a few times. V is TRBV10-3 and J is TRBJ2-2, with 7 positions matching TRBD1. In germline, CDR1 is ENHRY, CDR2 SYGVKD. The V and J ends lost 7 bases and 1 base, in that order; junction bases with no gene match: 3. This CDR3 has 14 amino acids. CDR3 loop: CAINRDRNTGELFF. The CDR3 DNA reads TGTGCCATCAACAGGGACAGGAACACCGGGGAGCTGTTTTTT.

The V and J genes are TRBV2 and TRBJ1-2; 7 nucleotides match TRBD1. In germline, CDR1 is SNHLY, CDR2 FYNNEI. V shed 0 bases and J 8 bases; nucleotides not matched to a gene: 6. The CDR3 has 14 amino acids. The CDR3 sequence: CASSEAATGKGYTF. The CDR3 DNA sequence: TGTGCCAGCAGTGAAGCGGCGACAGGGAAGGGCTACACCTTC.